Each of the 18 T cell receptor beta chains below was sequenced from the same sample in a study of T-cell reconstitution after alpha-beta-depleted transplantation in children. This sample's TCRbeta library carried unique molecular identifier barcodes. TCRdb called the PCR reads again in MiXCR, with one record for every CDR3 protein. The sample contains a few hundred thousand distinct CDR3 sequences, 10% to 15% of which appear only once. The input for sequencing was PBMCs, mostly from graft donor cells, taken 360 days after TCRalphabeta/CD19-depleted stem cell transplant. The source of these receptors is a male patient under 18 who had a stem cell transplant for acute myeloid leukemia, so the T cells may come from the graft donor.

A few counts support this clonotype. The chain uses TRBV29-1 and TRBJ2-3, with TRBD2 matching over 10 bases. With 7 bases clipped from V and 2 bases from J, the junction kept 9 bases outside the gene matches. Germline V gene sequence: CDR1 SQVTM, CDR2 ANQGSEA. This CDR3 comprises 15 residues. As DNA, the CDR3 is TGCAGCGGCGTACCACTAGCGGGAAACACAGATACGCAGTATTTT. Its translation: CSGVPLAGNTDTQYF.

This clonotype was observed a handful of times. This chain connects TRBV14 to TRBJ2-1; either TRBD1 or TRBD2 may fit D (5 bases each). CDR3 length equals 13 residues. Germline CDR1 and CDR2: SGHDN and FVKESK. V was cut by 1 base and J by 10 bases, with 11 bases left in between. This chain's CDR3 is CASSQVLRGEQFF. For the CDR3, the DNA is TGTGCCAGCAGCCAAGTATTACGGGGCGAGCAGTTCTTC.

This chain connects TRBV12-3 or TRBV12-4 to TRBJ1-1; D is possibly TRBD1 (6 bases). The CDR3 sequence is 14 residues long. Trimming removed 3 bases from V and 4 bases from J, with 12 bases in between. The CDR3 loop reads CASSFRGGGTEAFF. In DNA, the CDR3 is TGTGCCAGCAGTTTCAGGGGCGGGGGCACTGAAGCTTTCTTT.

In this sample, this clonotype turned up many times. The chain employs TRBV7-6 and TRBJ2-1, with D perhaps given as TRBD1 or TRBD2 (5 bases each). Germline loops: CDR1 SGHVS, CDR2 FNYEAQ. This CDR3 contains 16 residues. Trimming removed 1 base from V and 4 bases from J, with 14 bases in between. CDR3: CASSLDGTLLYNEQFF. DNA for the CDR3: TGTGCCAGCAGCTTAGACGGGACCCTACTTTACAATGAGCAGTTCTTC.

In its sample, this clonotype was seen a few times. The chain has TRBV3-1 and TRBJ2-1; weak D call: TRBD1 (6 bases). V was trimmed by 5 bases and J by 3 bases, leaving 11 bases between them. The CDR3 contains 14 residues. CDR1 and CDR2 from the germline V gene are LGHDT and YNNKEL (reference sequence). DNA of the CDR3: TGTGCCAGCAGCACCTGGACAGTCTACAATGAGCAGTTCTTC. It codes for CASSTWTVYNEQFF.

The chain employs TRBV2 and TRBJ2-1; 7 bases align to TRBD2. Germline lookup yields CDR1 SNHLY and CDR2 FYNNEI. With V trimmed by 9 bases and J by 1 base, 3 bases remained unmatched. The CDR3 runs 13 residues. The CDR3 DNA reads TGTGCCAGGTCGCGGGAGTCCTACAATGAGCAGTTCTTC. As protein: CARSRESYNEQFF.

This chain links TRBV24-1 with TRBJ2-4; D unclear. Trimming pared 0 bases from V and 0 bases from J, leaving 5 bases between. CDR1 and CDR2 from the germline V gene are KGHDR and SFDVKD. The CDR3 extends over 15 amino acids. The DNA of the CDR3 is TGTGCCACCAGTGATTTGTTCCTAGCCAAAAACATTCAGTACTTC. This codes for CATSDLFLAKNIQYF.

At least ten counts were recorded for this clonotype. V gene TRBV5-1 combines with J gene TRBJ2-6; a possible D gene is TRBD1 (5 bases). This CDR3 comprises 16 residues. V was clipped by 4 bases and J by 2 bases, with 13 bases between them. CDR1 is SGHRS and CDR2 is YFSETQ in the germline V gene. The CDR3 region is CASSLNSGTGANVLTF. As DNA, the CDR3 is TGCGCCAGCAGCCTCAATTCAGGGACTGGGGCCAACGTCCTGACTTTC.

This chain joins TRBV19 and TRBJ1-6, with no clear D. Germline CDR1 and CDR2: LNHDA and SQIVND (reference sequence). V shed 8 bases and J shed 6 bases, with 17 bases lying between them. The CDR3 totals 15 residues. In DNA form, the CDR3 reads TGTGCCAGTCGCGGGGATATAGCGGGTAATTCACCCCTCCACTTT. Encoded protein: CASRGDIAGNSPLHF.

This clonotype was detected a few times. The chain employs TRBV28 and TRBJ2-2, with 10 bases aligning to TRBD2. The germline CDR1 and CDR2 sequences are MDHEN and SYDVKM. Trimming took 6 bases from V and 10 from J; bases not matched to a gene: 11. The CDR3 sequence is 15 residues long. The CDR3, as DNA: TGTGCCAGCAGGGGGTGGACTAGCGGCCCCGTGGAGCTGTTTTTT. It yields the protein CASRGWTSGPVELFF.

Only a few counts were recorded for this clonotype. This sequence joins TRBV12-3 or TRBV12-4 and TRBJ2-5, with D tentatively TRBD2 (5 bases). Between the trimmed V and J ends, which lost 2 bases and 5 bases, there was a span of 12 bases. The CDR3 covers 14 residues. The CDR3 here is CASSLSGVWETQYF. The CDR3 DNA sequence: TGTGCCAGCAGTTTATCCGGGGTTTGGGAGACCCAGTACTTC.

The chain couples TRBV5-1 to TRBJ2-2, with a tentative D call TRBD2 (5 bases). Trimming removed 5 bases at V and 0 bases at J, with 8 bases between. Germline V gives CDR1 SGHRS, CDR2 YFSETQ. The CDR3 extends over 14 amino acids. In DNA form, the CDR3 reads TGCGCCAGCAGTAGACTAACGAACACCGGGGAGCTGTTTTTT. Its translation is CASSRLTNTGELFF.

This chain uses TRBV7-6 with TRBJ2-1, with 8 bases matching TRBD2. Germline values: CDR1 SGHVS, CDR2 FNYEAQ. This CDR3 contains 16 residues. V gave up 0 bases and J gave up 8 bases; unmatched junction bases: 9. The DNA for the CDR3 is TGTGCCAGCAGCTTAGCGGGCGGGAGGCCCCTCGATGAGCAGTTCTTC. Its translation: CASSLAGGRPLDEQFF.

In its sample, this clonotype was seen a few times. The chain combines TRBV12-3 or TRBV12-4 with TRBJ2-3, with D perhaps matching TRBD1 (5 bases). The CDR3 is made up of 17 amino acids. V was shortened by 2 bases and J by 4 bases, with 19 bases between the two germline ends. The CDR3 bases are TGTGCCAGCAGTTTATCTAGGGGCAGTGGGTCTTCAGATACGCAGTATTTT. Amino acid sequence: CASSLSRGSGSSDTQYF.

The sample holds many counts of this clonotype. The genes are TRBV29-1 and TRBJ2-5; 7 bases are a match to TRBD1. In germline, CDR1 is SQVTM, CDR2 ANQGSEA. This CDR3 comprises 12 residues. V shed 6 bases, J shed 7 bases, and the junction held 8 bases outside the gene matches. CDR3 region: CSVPIPGGTQYF. For the CDR3, the DNA is TGCAGCGTGCCTATTCCAGGGGGGACCCAGTACTTC.

The J gene is TRBJ2-2, the V gene TRBV7-2; no definite D call. V was shortened by 0 bases and J by 4 bases, with 15 bases between the two germline ends. The CDR3 spans 17 residues. Germline V gene sequence: CDR1 SGHTA, CDR2 FQGNSA. CDR3 region: CASSLALTASSTGELFF. CDR3 sequence (DNA): TGTGCCAGCAGCTTAGCGCTGACGGCCTCTTCCACCGGGGAGCTGTTTTTT. The full variable domain, its missing parts supplied by reference TRBV7-2 and TRBJ2-2, is GAGVSQSPSNKVTEKGKDVELRCDPISGHTALYWYRQSLGQGLEFLIYFQGNSAPDKSGLPSDRFSAERTGGSVSTLTIQRTQQEDSAVYLCASSLALTASSTGELFFGEGSRLTVL.

This clonotype turned up a few times. The chain uses TRBV6-2 or TRBV6-3 and TRBJ2-3; D remains ambiguous. This CDR3 has 14 residues. The V and J ends lost 7 bases and 0 bases respectively, with 11 bases between them. The germline CDR1 and CDR2 sequences are MNHEY and SVGEGT. In DNA, the CDR3 is TGTGCCAGCACCCTCTGGGGTAGCACAGATACGCAGTATTTT. Its translation is CASTLWGSTDTQYF.

This clonotype was picked up many times. This chain uses TRBV10-3 with TRBJ2-1; tentative D call: TRBD2 (6 bases). From germline, CDR1 is ENHRY and CDR2 SYGVKD. V dropped 7 bases and J dropped 14 bases, with 24 bases sitting between them. This CDR3 is built from 14 residues. CDR3 in DNA: TGTGCCATCATGGGTGTAGAACGGCCTAGGGAGGAGTTCTTC. This sequence encodes CAIMGVERPREEFF.